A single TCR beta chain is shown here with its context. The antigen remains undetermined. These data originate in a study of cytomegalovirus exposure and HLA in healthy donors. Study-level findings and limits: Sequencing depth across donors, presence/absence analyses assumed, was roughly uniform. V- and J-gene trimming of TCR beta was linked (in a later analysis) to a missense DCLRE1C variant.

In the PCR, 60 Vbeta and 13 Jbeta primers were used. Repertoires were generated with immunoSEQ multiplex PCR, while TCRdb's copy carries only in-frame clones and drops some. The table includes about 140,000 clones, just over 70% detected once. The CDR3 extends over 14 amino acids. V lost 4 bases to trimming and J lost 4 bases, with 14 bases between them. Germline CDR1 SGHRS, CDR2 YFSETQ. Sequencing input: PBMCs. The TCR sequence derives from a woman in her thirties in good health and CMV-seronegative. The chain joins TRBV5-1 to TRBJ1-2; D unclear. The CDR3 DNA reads TGCGCCAGCAGCGATACATCCTGGGCCTATGGCTACACCTTC. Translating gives CASSDTSWAYGYTF.